This T cell receptor (beta chain) was documented in a study of a mutant IDH1 vaccine in newly diagnosed glioma. Background on the study: Weeks 1, 3, 5, 7, 11, 15, 19 and 23 were when patients received their eight vaccinations. Males made up about 62% and females around 38% of treated patients, whose mean age was about 41 years. Before enrollment, the patients had been treated with radiotherapy alone, temozolomide alone, or both together. Most of them had received both.

With regard to this clone: Its matching antigen is unknown.

TCRdb keeps only in-frame clones here, not all; method: immunoSEQ multiplex PCR. The table shows some 36,000 clones, with about four fifths occurring only once. The time point is: week 5, during vaccination. Vaccine doses each comprised 300 ug of mutant IDH1 20-mer peptide, with topical imiquimod. Germline V gene data show CDR1 as SGHAT and CDR2 as FQNNGV. With V trimmed by 2 bases and J by 4 bases, 6 bases remained unmatched. The CDR3 covers 15 residues. This chain connects TRBV11-2 to TRBJ2-7, with 9 bases identical to TRBD2. The TCR was taken from a man between 50 and 59 years old with glioma. The sequenced sample was PBMCs, obtained from a glioma patient whose treatment included an IDH1 peptide vaccine. The CDR3 reads CASSLTGTSSYEQYF. The CDR3 bases are TGTGCCAGCAGCTTAACCGGGACTAGCAGTTACGAGCAGTACTTC.